This TCR beta chain derives from a study of read filtering for tumor transcriptome and immune sequencing. Molecular barcoded adaptors covering alpha/delta and beta/gamma chains were used on 400 to 450 ng RNA. TCRdb reprocessed the reads via MiXCR and lists one record per CDR3 protein. Counted here are 20,000 or so distinct CDR3 sequences, 20% to 25% occurring once; the ten biggest clones make up roughly half. CDR3 length equals 14 residues. With V trimmed by 11 bases and J by 5 bases, 9 bases remained unmatched. Germline V gene lookup returns CDR1 ENHRY and CDR2 SYGVKD. This clonotype was counted ten times or more.

Sample: a population of CD138-negative cells sorted from bone marrow. The chain couples TRBV10-3 to TRBJ2-2; 9 nucleotides agree with TRBD1. This receptor was taken from a donor at least 40 years old with multiple myeloma. The CDR3 reads CALRDRDVTGELFF. The CDR3 DNA is TGTGCCCTGCGGGACAGGGACGTTACCGGGGAGCTGTTTTTT.